This passage covers 27 T cell receptor beta chains from one sample sequenced in a study of metastatic and nonmetastatic thyroid tumors. TCRdb re-analyzed the PCR reads through MiXCR. The profile shows tens of thousands of clones, 20% to 25% of them singletons. Thyroid surgery took place with no prior treatment in any patient. The sample taken for sequencing was blood. These receptors all come from a male donor with papillary thyroid cancer or a benign thyroid nodule (not recorded which). Some clones in this sample may be carry-over from other donors' samples.

The chain carries TRBV12-3 or TRBV12-4 and TRBJ2-7; D unclear. The CDR3 consists of 11 residues. Trimming took off 6 bases at V and 3 bases at J, with 6 bases between the two ends. CDR3 sequence: CASSRDYEQYF. The CDR3 nucleotides are TGTGCCAGCAGCCGTGACTACGAGCAGTACTTC.

In its sample, this clone was seen a few times. This chain links TRBV11-2 with TRBJ2-3; 9 bases map to TRBD1. This CDR3 is 15 amino acids long. CDR1 SGHAT and CDR2 FQNNGV come from the germline V gene. V lost 5 bases, J lost 5 bases, and 8 bases stayed unmatched. The CDR3 nucleotides are TGTGCCAGCAGCCCCGTGACAGGGGGTGGAGATACGCAGTATTTT. As protein: CASSPVTGGGDTQYF.

This clone was seen many times. The chain links TRBV2 to TRBJ2-3; maybe TRBD2 (5 bases). Germline loops: CDR1 SNHLY, CDR2 FYNNEI. The CDR3 is 13 residues long. V lost 8 bases, J lost 4 bases, and 13 bases lay in between. The CDR3 is CASHTSYADTQYF. Here the CDR3 DNA reads TGTGCCAGCCATACTAGTTATGCAGATACGCAGTATTTT.

This clone was seen at least ten times. V and J are TRBV12-3 or TRBV12-4 and TRBJ2-1; 9 bases line up with TRBD2. The CDR3 sequence is 17 residues long. V lost 3 bases to trimming and J lost 5 bases; unmatched junction nucleotides: 11. The CDR3 DNA reads as TGTGCCAGCAGTTTCGCTAGCGGGGCTTCGATTAACAATGAGCAGTTCTTC. Protein: CASSFASGASINNEQFF.

By share, this clone counts as medium-sized. The chain recombines TRBV19 with TRBJ2-7; D possibly corresponds to TRBD2 (5 bases). Trimming stripped 1 base from V and 2 bases from J, with 9 bases between. The CDR3 runs 14 residues. Per the germline V gene, CDR1 is LNHDA and CDR2 is SQIVND (reference sequence). This CDR3 reads CASSIGSGPYEQYF. DNA for the CDR3: TGTGCCAGTAGTATAGGCAGCGGCCCCTACGAGCAGTACTTC. Supplemented by reference TRBV19 and TRBJ2-7, the full variable domain reads DGGITQSPKYLFRKEGQNVTLSCEQNLNHDAMYWYRQDPGQGLRLIYYSQIVNDFQKGDIAEGYSVSREKKESFPLTVTSAQKNPTAFYLCASSIGSGPYEQYFGPGTRLTVT.

In this sample, this clone turned up a few times. This chain connects TRBV27 to TRBJ1-1, with a tentative D call TRBD1 (6 bases). The CDR3 sequence is 15 residues long. Germline CDR1 is MNHEY and CDR2 is SMNVEV (reference sequence). V shed 1 base and J shed 6 bases, with 15 bases lying between them. The CDR3 region is CASSLFQGSGAEAFF. In DNA form, the CDR3 reads TGTGCCAGCAGTTTATTCCAGGGGTCAGGGGCTGAAGCTTTCTTT.

This clone has ten or more counts. The chain uses TRBV6-1 and TRBJ1-2, with TRBD1 matching over 7 bases. The trim removed 6 bases at V and 7 bases at J, leaving 14 bases unmatched. This CDR3 has 15 amino acids. Germline CDR1 is MNHNS and CDR2 is SASEGT. The CDR3 DNA follows: TGTGCCAGCAGGCCCCGGGCAGGGGGACTCTTTGGCTACACCTTC. Residues: CASRPRAGGLFGYTF.

CDR3 region: CASSFKSGHTEAFF. Written as DNA, the CDR3 is TGTGCCAGCAGCTTCAAATCAGGGCACACTGAAGCTTTCTTT. The chain joins TRBV7-3 to TRBJ1-1; D perhaps matches TRBD1 (5 bases). Germline V gives CDR1 SGHTA, CDR2 FQGTGA. The CDR3 extends over 14 amino acids. V was cut by 3 bases and J by 3 bases, with 11 bases left in between.

By share, this clone counts as medium-sized. The J gene is TRBJ2-6, the V gene TRBV30; D gene uncertain. V gave up 4 bases and J gave up 4 bases, with 5 bases separating them. The CDR3 covers 12 residues. Germline-derived CDR1 and CDR2 are GTSNPN and SVGIG (reference sequence). DNA for the CDR3: TGTGCCTGGACGGCGGGGGCCAACGTCCTGACTTTC. Translating it yields CAWTAGANVLTF.

There are many counts of this clone. The V and J genes are TRBV7-2 and TRBJ2-7; TRBD1 agrees at 9 bases. The CDR3 spans 15 residues. Per germline, CDR1 SGHTA and CDR2 FQGNSA. The trim removed 6 bases at V and 3 bases at J, leaving 9 bases unmatched. DNA for the CDR3: TGTGCCAGCAGTATAACCGGGACAGGGTACTACGAGCAGTACTTC. Its protein is CASSITGTGYYEQYF.

The rearrangement links TRBV15 to TRBJ2-7; D not resolved. With 5 bases removed from V and 3 bases from J, the gap between germline ends came to 14 bases. Germline V lookup: CDR1 LNHNV, CDR2 YYDKDF (reference sequence). The CDR3 runs to 14 residues. Here the CDR3 reads CATSRSGNRYEQYF. The CDR3, as DNA: TGTGCCACCAGCCGCAGTGGAAACCGCTACGAGCAGTACTTC.

By proportion, this clone is medium-sized. V gene TRBV27 combines with J gene TRBJ2-7; D uncertain. The CDR3 is made up of 14 amino acids. The germline V and J ends were trimmed by 5 bases and 0 bases, with 11 bases remaining between them. Germline CDR1 reads MNHEY; CDR2 reads SMNVEV (reference sequence). This CDR3 reads CASSKSPPSYEQYF. CDR3 sequence (DNA): TGTGCCAGCAGTAAGTCGCCTCCCTCCTACGAGCAGTACTTC.

This clone was counted ten times or more. V is TRBV5-4 and J is TRBJ2-7, with a tentative D call TRBD1 (6 bases). Germline V gene sequence: CDR1 SGHNT, CDR2 YYREEE (reference sequence). There are 14 residues in the CDR3. V was shortened by 1 base and J by 3 bases, with 11 bases between the two germline ends. The CDR3 is CASSLQGHGYEQYF. CDR3 nucleotide sequence: TGTGCCAGCAGCTTGCAGGGACACGGCTACGAGCAGTACTTC.

This clone came up many times. This chain uses TRBV29-1 with TRBJ1-1; 8 bases agree with TRBD1. Trimming removed 5 bases from V and 0 bases from J; junction bases left unmatched: 5. The V gene's germline CDR1 is SQVTM and CDR2 ANQGSEA. The CDR3 is made up of 14 amino acids. The CDR3 DNA follows: TGCAGCGTTTCCGGACAGGGCCTGAACACTGAAGCTTTCTTT. Protein: CSVSGQGLNTEAFF.

This clone appeared many times. This chain links TRBV7-2 with TRBJ2-1; 13 nucleotides match TRBD2. The CDR3 is made up of 19 amino acids. Germline lookup yields CDR1 SGHTA and CDR2 FQGNSA. J was trimmed by 0 bases and V by 0 bases; bases with no gene match: 5. CDR3 DNA sequence: TGTGCCAGCAGCTTAGCGCCTACTAGCGGGAGGGTCTCCTACAATGAGCAGTTCTTC. Its protein product is CASSLAPTSGRVSYNEQFF.

This clone was seen many times. The sample holds other DNA sequences that translate to the same CDR3. This rearrangement joins TRBV11-2 to TRBJ1-2; D gene uncertain. V gave up 3 bases and J gave up 2 bases, with 7 bases separating them. There are 13 residues in the CDR3. CDR1 SGHAT and CDR2 FQNNGV come from the germline V gene. The CDR3 protein is CASSFGANYGYTF. The DNA for the CDR3 is TGTGCCAGCAGCTTTGGCGCGAACTATGGCTACACCTTC.

This clone is categorized as medium-sized. V is TRBV27 and J is TRBJ2-7; D may be TRBD1 or TRBD2 (5 bases each). This CDR3 comprises 13 residues. Germline V gene data show CDR1 as MNHEY and CDR2 as SMNVEV (reference sequence). V was cut by 8 bases and J by 2 bases, with 13 bases left in between. The CDR3 coding sequence is TGTGCCAGCGGCGTGTGGGGACCCTACGAGCAGTACTTC. Translating it yields CASGVWGPYEQYF.

This clone was seen at least ten times. The chain combines TRBV5-1 with TRBJ2-7; possible D gene TRBD1, 6 bases. Trimming cost V 5 bases and J 4 bases, with 13 bases left between them. The germline CDR1 and CDR2 sequences are SGHRS and YFSETQ. The CDR3 is 13 amino acids. The CDR3 protein is CASRQGLGYEQYF. The CDR3 DNA sequence: TGCGCCAGCAGACAGGGATTAGGGTACGAGCAGTACTTC.

The chain recombines TRBV10-2 with TRBJ2-1, with 9 bases fitting TRBD2. Germline CDR1 reads WSHSY; CDR2 reads SAAADI. CDR3 length: 16 residues. The junction had 8 bases not matched to a gene; V was cut back by 0 bases and J by 8 bases. The CDR3 sequence: CASSESGSGSFDEQFF. In DNA, the CDR3 is TGCGCCAGCAGTGAGTCGGGTAGCGGGAGCTTCGATGAGCAGTTCTTC.

This chain links TRBV20-1 with TRBJ2-2; D possibly corresponds to TRBD1 (5 bases). This CDR3 comprises 14 residues. V dropped 5 bases and J dropped 1 base, with 11 bases sitting between them. Germline-derived CDR1 and CDR2 are DFQATT and SNEGSKA (reference sequence). The chain's CDR3 is CSADDRKNTGELFF. CDR3 coding DNA: TGCAGTGCTGACGACAGAAAGAACACCGGGGAGCTGTTTTTT.

This clone was counted at least ten times. It may be a read error: a sequence one base away is much more abundant. J is TRBJ2-7 and V is TRBV6-1, with D tentatively TRBD2 (6 bases). CDR3 length equals 14 residues. Trimming removed 6 bases at V and 6 bases at J, with 18 bases between. Germline CDR1 and CDR2: MNHNS and SASEGT. In DNA form, the CDR3 reads TGTGCCAGCAGGAGTTCGGGGAGGCGCAGCGAGCAGTACTTC. Amino acids: CASRSSGRRSEQYF.

The V and J genes are TRBV4-2 and TRBJ2-3; weak D call: TRBD2 (6 bases). This CDR3 contains 18 residues. Germline V gene sequence: CDR1 LGHNA, CDR2 YNFKEQ. The germline V and J ends were trimmed by 0 bases and 0 bases, with 16 bases remaining between them. Here the CDR3 DNA reads TGTGCCAGCAGCCAAGATCGGTTCGGGGGAGCAAGCACAGATACGCAGTATTTT. Translation gives CASSQDRFGGASTDTQYF.

The genes are TRBV27 and TRBJ2-7; 7 bases map to TRBD1. CDR3 length equals 13 residues. V gave up 5 bases and J gave up 3 bases; unmatched junction bases: 4. CDR1 and CDR2 (germline): MNHEY, SMNVEV (reference sequence). CDR3 coding DNA: TGTGCCAGCAGTGGTCGACAGGGCTACGAGCAGTACTTC. This encodes CASSGRQGYEQYF.

V usage is TRBV7-2 and J usage is TRBJ1-3; 8 bases agree with TRBD1. Losses at the gene ends were 0 bases for V and 0 bases for J; bases not matched to a gene: 10. The CDR3 covers 19 residues. Germline V lookup: CDR1 SGHTA, CDR2 FQGNSA. CDR3 DNA sequence: TGTGCCAGCAGCTTAGCGTTCCAGGGGGCGACTTCCTCTGGAAACACCATATATTTT. As protein: CASSLAFQGATSSGNTIYF.

V usage is TRBV30 and J usage is TRBJ1-2; perhaps TRBD1 as D (6 bases). Germline V CDR1 and CDR2: GTSNPN, SVGIG (reference sequence). Trimming removed 5 bases at V and 8 bases at J, with 12 bases between. The CDR3 covers 11 residues. The CDR3 reads CAWLGGGGYTF. CDR3 DNA: TGTGCCTGGCTCGGGGGCGGCGGCTACACCTTC.

The table lists this clone with many counts. The J gene is TRBJ1-1, the V gene TRBV12-3 or TRBV12-4, with D tentatively TRBD1 (5 bases). V lost 2 bases and J 0 bases, leaving 10 bases between the germline ends. The CDR3 has 15 amino acids. The CDR3 DNA reads TGTGCCAGCAGTTTAAGGGACGGCATGAACACTGAAGCTTTCTTT. Encoded protein: CASSLRDGMNTEAFF.

Many counts were recorded for this clone. The gene calls are TRBV5-1 and TRBJ2-7; 10 bases fit TRBD2. The V gene's germline CDR1 is SGHRS and CDR2 YFSETQ. Trimming took 0 bases from V and 4 from J; bases not matched to a gene: 10. This CDR3 contains 17 residues. CDR3 DNA: TGCGCCAGCAGCTTGGCCCCTGGGTTAGCGGGAGGTTACGAGCAGTACTTC. Encoded protein: CASSLAPGLAGGYEQYF.